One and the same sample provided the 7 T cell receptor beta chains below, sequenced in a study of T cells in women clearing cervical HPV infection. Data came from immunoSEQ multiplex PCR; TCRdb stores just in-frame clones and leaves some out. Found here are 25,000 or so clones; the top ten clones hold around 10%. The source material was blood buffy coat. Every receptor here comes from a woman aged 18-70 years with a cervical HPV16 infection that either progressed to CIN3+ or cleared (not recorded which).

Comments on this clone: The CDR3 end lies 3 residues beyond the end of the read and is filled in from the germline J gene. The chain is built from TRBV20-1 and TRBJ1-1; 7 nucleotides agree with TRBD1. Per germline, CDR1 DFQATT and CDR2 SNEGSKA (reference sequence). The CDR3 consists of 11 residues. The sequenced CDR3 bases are TGCAGTGCTAAACCTGACAGGGTT. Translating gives CSAKPDRV. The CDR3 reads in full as CSAKPDRVAFF.

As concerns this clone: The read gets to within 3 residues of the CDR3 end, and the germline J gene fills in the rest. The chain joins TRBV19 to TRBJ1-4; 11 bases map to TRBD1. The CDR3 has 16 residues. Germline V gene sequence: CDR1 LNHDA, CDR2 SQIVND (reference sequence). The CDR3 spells CASSGQGVLYNSPLFF. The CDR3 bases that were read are TGTGCCAGCTCGGGACAGGGGGTTCTCTATAATTCACCA. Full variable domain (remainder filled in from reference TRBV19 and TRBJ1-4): DGGITQSPKYLFRKEGQNVTLSCEQNLNHDAMYWYRQDPGQGLRLIYYSQIVNDFQKGDIAEGYSVSREKKESFPLTVTSAQKNPTAFYLCASSGQGVLYNSPLFFGSGTQLSVL.

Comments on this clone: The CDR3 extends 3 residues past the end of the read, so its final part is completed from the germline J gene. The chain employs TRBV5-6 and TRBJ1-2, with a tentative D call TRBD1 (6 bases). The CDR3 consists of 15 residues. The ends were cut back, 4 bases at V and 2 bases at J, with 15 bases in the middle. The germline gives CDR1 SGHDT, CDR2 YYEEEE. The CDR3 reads CASSPDRTANYGYTF. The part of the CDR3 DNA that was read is TGTGCCAGCAGCCCGGACCGGACAGCGAACTATGGC.

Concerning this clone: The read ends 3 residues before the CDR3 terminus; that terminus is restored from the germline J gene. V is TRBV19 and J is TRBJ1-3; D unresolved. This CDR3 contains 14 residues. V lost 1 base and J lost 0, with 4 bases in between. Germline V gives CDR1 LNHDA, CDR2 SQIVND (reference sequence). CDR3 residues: CASSIARSGNTIYF. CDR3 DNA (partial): TGTGCCAGTAGTATAGCCCGCTCTGGAAACACC.

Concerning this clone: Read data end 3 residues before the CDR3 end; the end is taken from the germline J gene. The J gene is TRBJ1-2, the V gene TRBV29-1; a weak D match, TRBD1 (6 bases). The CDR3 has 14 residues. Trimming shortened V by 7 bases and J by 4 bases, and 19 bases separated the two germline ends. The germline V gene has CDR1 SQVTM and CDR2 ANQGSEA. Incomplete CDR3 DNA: TGCAGCGCCACCTCCGCAGGACAGCTCTATGGC. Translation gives CSATSAGQLYG. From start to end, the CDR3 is CSATSAGQLYGYTF.

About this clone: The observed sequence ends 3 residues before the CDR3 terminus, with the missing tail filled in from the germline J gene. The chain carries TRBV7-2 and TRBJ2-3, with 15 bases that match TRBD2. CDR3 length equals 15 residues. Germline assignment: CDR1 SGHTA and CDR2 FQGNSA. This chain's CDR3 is CASSGTSGRQETQYF. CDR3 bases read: TGTGCCAGCAGCGGGACTAGCGGGAGGCAAGAGACG.

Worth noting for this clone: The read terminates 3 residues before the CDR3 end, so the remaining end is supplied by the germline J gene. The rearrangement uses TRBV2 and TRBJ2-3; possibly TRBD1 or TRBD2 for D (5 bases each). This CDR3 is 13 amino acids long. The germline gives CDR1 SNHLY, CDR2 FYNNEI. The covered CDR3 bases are TGTGCCAGCAGTGAAGTGCGAGAGGGGACG. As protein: CASSEVREGT. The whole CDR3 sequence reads CASSEVREGTQYF.